This T cell receptor beta chain derives from a study of blood T cell repertoires in COVID-19. Background on the study: The United States, Italy and Spain provided the acute and convalescent COVID-19 samples. T cells, B-cell-depleted T cells, or PBMCs supplied cDNA or gDNA.

Only in-frame clones appear in the TCRdb table, and some are missing; sequencing was by immunoSEQ multiplex PCR. This table has approximately 300,000 clones, 89% appearing once. The CDR3 covers 21 residues. Germline CDR1 is LGHDT and CDR2 is YNNKEL (reference sequence). The J segment lost 0 bases and the V segment lost 3 bases, leaving 20 bases of the junction unmatched. Enrolled through a virtual design, the participants were between about 18 and 100 years of age and came from about two dozen US areas. The J gene is TRBJ1-1, the V gene TRBV3-1 (or the pseudogene TRBV3-2); 9 bases align to TRBD1. The receptor was isolated from a woman in her twenties or thirties who had recovered from COVID-19. Specimen: PBMCs or T cells enriched from blood (not recorded which). In DNA form, the CDR3 reads TGTGCCAGCAGCCACCTGGTCGGCTGGGGCGGGACAGGGACCATGAACACTGAAGCTTTCTTT. It encodes CASSHLVGWGGTGTMNTEAFF.